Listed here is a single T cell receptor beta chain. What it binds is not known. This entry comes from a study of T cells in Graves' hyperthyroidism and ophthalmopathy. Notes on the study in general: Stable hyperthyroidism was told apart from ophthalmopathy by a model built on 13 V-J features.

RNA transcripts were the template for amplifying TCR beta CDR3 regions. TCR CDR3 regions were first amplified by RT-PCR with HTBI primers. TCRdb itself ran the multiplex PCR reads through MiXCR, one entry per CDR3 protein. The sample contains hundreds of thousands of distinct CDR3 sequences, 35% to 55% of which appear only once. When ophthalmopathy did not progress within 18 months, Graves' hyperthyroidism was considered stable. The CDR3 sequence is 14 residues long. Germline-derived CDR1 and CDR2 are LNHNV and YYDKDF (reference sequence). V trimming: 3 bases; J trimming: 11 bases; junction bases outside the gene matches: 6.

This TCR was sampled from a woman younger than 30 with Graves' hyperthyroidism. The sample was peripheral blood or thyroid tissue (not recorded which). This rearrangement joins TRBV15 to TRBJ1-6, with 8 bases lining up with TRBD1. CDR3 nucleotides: TGTGCCACCAGCAGGGACAGGGTACGGGCACCCCTCCACTTT. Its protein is CATSRDRVRAPLHF.